This T cell receptor (beta chain) was recorded in a study of T-cell memory formation after mild COVID-19. Findings and caveats of the study: Shrinking CD4+ clones resided mostly in CM and EM, and CD8+ ones in EMRA. Whether second-wave clones peaking at day 37 were SARS-CoV-2 specific went unconfirmed.

TCRdb called the 5' RACE reads again in MiXCR, with one record for every CDR3 protein. The repertoire holds about 140,000 distinct CDR3 sequences, with around 15% as singletons. Trimming removed 4 bases at V and 6 bases at J, with 14 bases between. The germline gives CDR1 SGHNT, CDR2 YENEEA. This CDR3 has 14 amino acids. This clonotype was counted at least ten times. What it binds is not known. The sample consisted of PBMCs or a T cell subset sorted from them (not recorded which). The rearrangement links TRBV11-3 to TRBJ2-3, with D perhaps TRBD1 or TRBD2 (5 bases each). This sequence was found in an adult woman who had mild COVID-19 (a few samples of this study predate the infection). Cell type and time point are not known. The CDR3 region is CASSSPSRADTQYF. As DNA, the CDR3 is TGTGCCAGCAGCTCCCCTAGCAGGGCCGATACGCAGTATTTT.